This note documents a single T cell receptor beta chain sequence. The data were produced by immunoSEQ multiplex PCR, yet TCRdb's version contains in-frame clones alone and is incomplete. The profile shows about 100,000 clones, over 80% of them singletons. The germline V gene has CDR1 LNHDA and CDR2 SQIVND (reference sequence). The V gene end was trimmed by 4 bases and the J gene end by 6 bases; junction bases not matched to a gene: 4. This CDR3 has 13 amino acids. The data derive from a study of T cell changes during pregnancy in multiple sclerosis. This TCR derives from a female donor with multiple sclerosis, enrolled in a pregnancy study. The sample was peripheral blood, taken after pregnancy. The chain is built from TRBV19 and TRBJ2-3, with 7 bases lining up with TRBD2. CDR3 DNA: TGTGCCAGTAGTAAAGCGGGGAAGGATACGCAGTATTTT. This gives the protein CASSKAGKDTQYF.